This entry concerns a single TCR beta chain. The data belong to a study of blood T cell repertoires in COVID-19. Study-level background: Donors in the United States, Italy and Spain gave samples during acute or convalescent COVID-19. Sample material is recorded as cDNA or gDNA derived from T cells, B-cell-depleted T cells, or PBMCs.

Germline V lookup: CDR1 SGHAT, CDR2 FQNNGV. V was trimmed by 1 base and J by 3 bases, leaving 4 bases between them. The CDR3 covers 12 residues. Authors' data handling: Nucleated cell counts were estimated from reference gene primer amplification. Using immunoSEQ multiplex PCR, the repertoire was profiled, and TCRdb retains in-frame clones only, with some absent. V, J and clone size are those of that table, while D and trimming were read from the DNA. The profile covers 130,000 to 150,000 clones, with roughly 78% appearing a single time and 12% to 15% taken by the ten largest. What was sequenced was peripheral blood. The rearrangement uses TRBV11-2 and TRBJ2-7; unclear D gene. The sequence derives from a human donor with acute or convalescent COVID-19. The donor label of this sample is uncertain. For the CDR3, the DNA is TGTGCCAGCAGCTTAGCCAGCTACGAGCAGTACTTC. Translation: CASSLASYEQYF. Combining the CDR3 with reference TRBV11-2 and TRBJ2-7 gives the whole variable domain EAGVAQSPRYKIIEKRQSVAFWCNPISGHATLYWYQQILGQGPKLLIQFQNNGVVDDSQLPKDRFSAERLKGVDSTLKIQPAKLEDSAVYLCASSLASYEQYFGPGTRLTVT.